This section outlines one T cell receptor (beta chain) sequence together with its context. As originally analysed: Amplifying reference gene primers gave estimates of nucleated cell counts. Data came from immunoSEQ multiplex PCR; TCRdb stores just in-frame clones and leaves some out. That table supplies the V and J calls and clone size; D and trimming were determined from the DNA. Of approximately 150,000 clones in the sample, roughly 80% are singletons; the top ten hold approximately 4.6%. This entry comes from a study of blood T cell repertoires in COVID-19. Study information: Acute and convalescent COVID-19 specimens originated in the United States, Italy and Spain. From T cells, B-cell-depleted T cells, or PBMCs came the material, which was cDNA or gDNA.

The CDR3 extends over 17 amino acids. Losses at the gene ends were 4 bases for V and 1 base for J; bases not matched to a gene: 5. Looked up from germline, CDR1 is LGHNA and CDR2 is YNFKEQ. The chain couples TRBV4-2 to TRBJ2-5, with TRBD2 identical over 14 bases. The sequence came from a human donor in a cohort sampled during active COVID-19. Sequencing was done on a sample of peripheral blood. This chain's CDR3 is CASSPGTSGSSQETQYF. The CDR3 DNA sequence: TGTGCCAGCAGCCCCGGGACTAGCGGGAGCTCCCAAGAGACCCAGTACTTC.